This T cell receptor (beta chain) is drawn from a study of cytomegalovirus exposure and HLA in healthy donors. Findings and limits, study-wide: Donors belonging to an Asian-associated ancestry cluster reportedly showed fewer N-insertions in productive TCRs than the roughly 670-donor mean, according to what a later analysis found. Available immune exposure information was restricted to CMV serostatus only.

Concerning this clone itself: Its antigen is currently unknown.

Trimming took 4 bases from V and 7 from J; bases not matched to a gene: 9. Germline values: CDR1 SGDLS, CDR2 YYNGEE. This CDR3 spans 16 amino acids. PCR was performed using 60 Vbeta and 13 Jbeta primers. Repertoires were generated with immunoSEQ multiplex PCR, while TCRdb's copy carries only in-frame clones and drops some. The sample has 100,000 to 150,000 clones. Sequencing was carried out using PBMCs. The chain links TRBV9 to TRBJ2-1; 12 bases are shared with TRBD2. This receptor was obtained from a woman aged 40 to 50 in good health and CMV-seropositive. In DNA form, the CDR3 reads TGTGCCAGCAGCCCCCGGGGACTAGCGGGCGGTAATGAGCAGTTCTTC. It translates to CASSPRGLAGGNEQFF.